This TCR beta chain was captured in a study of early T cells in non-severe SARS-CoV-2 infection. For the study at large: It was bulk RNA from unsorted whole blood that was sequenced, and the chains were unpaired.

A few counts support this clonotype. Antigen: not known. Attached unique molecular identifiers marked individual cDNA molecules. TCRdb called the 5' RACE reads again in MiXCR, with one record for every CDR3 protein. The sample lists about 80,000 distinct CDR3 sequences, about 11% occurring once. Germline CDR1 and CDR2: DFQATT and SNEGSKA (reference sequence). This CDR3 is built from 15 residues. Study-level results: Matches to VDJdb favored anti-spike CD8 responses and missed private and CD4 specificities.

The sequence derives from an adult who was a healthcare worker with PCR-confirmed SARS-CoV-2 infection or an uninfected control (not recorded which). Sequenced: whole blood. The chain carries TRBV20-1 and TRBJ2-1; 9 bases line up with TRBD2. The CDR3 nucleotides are TGCAGCTCCCCTTTCCTGGCGGGGGGGGACAATGAGCAGTTCTTC. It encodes CSSPFLAGGDNEQFF.